This TCR beta chain was sequenced during a study of early T cells in non-severe SARS-CoV-2 infection. Looking at the study overall: Alpha and beta chains were unpaired, from unsorted whole-blood bulk RNA.

Germline V gives CDR1 SGHTA, CDR2 FQGNSA. Trimming left V 4 bases short and J 6 bases short, with 15 bases between. The CDR3 runs to 15 residues. Whole-study findings and limits: Matching with VDJdb favored anti-spike CD8 responses (missing private and CD4 specificities).

Individual cDNA molecules were tagged with unique molecular identifiers, the study reported. TCRdb reanalysed the 5' RACE reads using MiXCR and keeps one entry per CDR3 protein. The data show 70,000 to 90,000 distinct CDR3 sequences, with 11% seen just once and roughly 4.7% held by the top ten. As to this clonotype: Its antigen remains unidentified.

Sequencing was done on a sample of whole blood. The receptor's source is an adult who was a healthcare worker with PCR-confirmed SARS-CoV-2 infection or an uninfected control (not recorded which). The rearrangement uses TRBV7-2 and TRBJ2-2, with TRBD1 as a possible D gene (6 bases). CDR3 sequence (DNA): TGTGCCAGCAGCTCCCCGGGACAATGGTCCGGGGAGCTGTTTTTT. Translating gives CASSSPGQWSGELFF.